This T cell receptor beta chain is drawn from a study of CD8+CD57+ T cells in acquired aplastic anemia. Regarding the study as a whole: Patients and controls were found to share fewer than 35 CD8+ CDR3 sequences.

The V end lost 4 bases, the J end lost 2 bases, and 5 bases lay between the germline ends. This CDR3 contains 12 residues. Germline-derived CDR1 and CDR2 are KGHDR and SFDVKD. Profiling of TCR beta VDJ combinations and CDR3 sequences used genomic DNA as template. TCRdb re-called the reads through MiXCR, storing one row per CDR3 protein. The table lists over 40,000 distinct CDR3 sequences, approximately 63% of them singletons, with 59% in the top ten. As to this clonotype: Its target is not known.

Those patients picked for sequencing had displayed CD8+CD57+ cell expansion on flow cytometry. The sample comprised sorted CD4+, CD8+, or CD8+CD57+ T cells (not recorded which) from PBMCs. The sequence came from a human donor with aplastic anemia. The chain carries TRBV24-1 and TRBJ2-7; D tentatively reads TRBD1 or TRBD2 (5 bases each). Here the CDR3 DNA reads TGTGCCACCAGTGAGGGGGCCTACGAGCAGTACTTC. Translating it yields CATSEGAYEQYF.